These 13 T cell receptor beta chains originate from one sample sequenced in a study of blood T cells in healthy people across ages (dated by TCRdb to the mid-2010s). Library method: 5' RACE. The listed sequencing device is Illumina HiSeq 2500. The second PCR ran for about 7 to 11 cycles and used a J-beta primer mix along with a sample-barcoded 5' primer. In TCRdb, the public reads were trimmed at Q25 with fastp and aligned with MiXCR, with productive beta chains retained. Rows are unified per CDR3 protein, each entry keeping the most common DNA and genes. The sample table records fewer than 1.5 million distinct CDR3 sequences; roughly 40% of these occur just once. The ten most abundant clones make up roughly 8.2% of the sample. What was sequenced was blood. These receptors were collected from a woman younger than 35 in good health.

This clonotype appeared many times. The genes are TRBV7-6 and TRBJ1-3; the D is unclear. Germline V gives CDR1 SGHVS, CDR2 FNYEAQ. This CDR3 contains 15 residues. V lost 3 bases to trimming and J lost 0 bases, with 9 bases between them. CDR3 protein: CASSLGYGSGNTIYF. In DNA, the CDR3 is TGTGCCAGCAGCTTGGGGTACGGCTCTGGAAACACCATATATTTT. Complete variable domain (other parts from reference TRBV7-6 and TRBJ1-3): GAGVSQSPRYKVTKRGQDVALRCDPISGHVSLYWYRQALGQGPEFLTYFNYEAQQDKSGLPNDRFSAERPEGSISTLTIQRTEQRDSAMYRCASSLGYGSGNTIYFGEGSWLTVV.

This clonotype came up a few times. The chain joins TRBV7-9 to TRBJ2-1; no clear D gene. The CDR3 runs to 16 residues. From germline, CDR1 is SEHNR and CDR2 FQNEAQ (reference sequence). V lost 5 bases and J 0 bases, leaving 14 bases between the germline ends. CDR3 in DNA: TGTGCCAGCAGCCCCCGCGACTCGCCCTCCTACAATGAGCAGTTCTTC. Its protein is CASSPRDSPSYNEQFF.

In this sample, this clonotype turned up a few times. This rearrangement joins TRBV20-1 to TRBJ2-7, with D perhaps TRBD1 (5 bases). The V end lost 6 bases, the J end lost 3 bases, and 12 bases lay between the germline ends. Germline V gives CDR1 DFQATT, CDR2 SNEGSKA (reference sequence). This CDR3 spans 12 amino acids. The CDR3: CSAKPQGYEQYF. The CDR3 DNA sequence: TGCAGTGCCAAACCCCAGGGCTACGAGCAGTACTTC.

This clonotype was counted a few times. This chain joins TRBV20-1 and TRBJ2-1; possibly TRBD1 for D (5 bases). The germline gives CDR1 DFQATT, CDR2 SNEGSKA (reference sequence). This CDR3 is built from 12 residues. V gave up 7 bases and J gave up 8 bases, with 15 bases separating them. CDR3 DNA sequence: TGCAGTGAAGACAGCCAAGGCCATGAGCAGTTCTTC. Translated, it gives CSEDSQGHEQFF.

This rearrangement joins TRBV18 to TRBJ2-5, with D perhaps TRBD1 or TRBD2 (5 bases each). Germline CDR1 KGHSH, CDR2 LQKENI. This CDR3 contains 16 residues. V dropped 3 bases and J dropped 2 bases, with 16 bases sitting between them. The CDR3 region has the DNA TGTGCCAGCTCACCGCAAAACCGGGACCAACAAGAGACCCAGTACTTC. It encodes CASSPQNRDQQETQYF.

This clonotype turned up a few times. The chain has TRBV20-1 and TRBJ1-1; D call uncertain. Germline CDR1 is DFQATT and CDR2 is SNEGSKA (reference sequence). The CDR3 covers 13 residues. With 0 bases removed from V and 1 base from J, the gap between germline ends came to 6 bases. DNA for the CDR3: TGCAGTGCTAGAGACGGCCGGAACACTGAAGCTTTCTTT. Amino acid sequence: CSARDGRNTEAFF.

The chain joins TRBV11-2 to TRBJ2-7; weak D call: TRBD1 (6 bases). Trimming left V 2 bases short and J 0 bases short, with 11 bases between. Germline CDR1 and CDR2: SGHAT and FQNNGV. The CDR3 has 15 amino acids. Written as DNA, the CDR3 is TGTGCCAGCAGCTTACCAGGGGCAGGCTCCTACGAGCAGTACTTC. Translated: CASSLPGAGSYEQYF.

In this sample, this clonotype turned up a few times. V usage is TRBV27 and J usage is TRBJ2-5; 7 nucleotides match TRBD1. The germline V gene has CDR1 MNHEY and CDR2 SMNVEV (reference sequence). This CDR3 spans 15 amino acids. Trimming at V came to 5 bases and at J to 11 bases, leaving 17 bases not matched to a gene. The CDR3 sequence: CASSPEGARPNEQYF. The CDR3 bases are TGTGCCAGCAGTCCAGAGGGGGCTAGACCCAATGAGCAGTACTTC.

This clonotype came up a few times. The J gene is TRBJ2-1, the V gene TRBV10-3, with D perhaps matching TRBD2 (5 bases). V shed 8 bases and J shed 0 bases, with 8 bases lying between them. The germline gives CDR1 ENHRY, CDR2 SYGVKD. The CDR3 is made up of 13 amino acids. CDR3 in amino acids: CAIWESSYNEQFF. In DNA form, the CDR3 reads TGTGCCATCTGGGAGAGCTCCTACAATGAGCAGTTCTTC.

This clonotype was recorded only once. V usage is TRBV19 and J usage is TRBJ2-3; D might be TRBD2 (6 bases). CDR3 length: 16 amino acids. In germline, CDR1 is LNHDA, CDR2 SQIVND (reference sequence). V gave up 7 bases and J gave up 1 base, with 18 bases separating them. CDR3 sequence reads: CASTTGDFPGTDTQYF. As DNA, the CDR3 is TGTGCCAGTACCACTGGGGACTTTCCCGGCACAGATACGCAGTATTTT.

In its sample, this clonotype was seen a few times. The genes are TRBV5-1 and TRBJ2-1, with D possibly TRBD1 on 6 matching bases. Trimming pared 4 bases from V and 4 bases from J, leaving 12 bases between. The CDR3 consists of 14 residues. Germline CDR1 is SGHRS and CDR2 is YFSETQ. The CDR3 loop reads CASSRDMTYNEQFF. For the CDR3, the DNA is TGCGCCAGCAGCCGGGACATGACTTACAATGAGCAGTTCTTC.

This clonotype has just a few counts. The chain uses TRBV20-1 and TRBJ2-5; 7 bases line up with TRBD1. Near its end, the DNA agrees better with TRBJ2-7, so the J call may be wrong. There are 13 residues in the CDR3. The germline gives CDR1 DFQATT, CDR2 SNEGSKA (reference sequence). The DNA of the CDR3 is TGCAGTGCTGTCCGGGACAGCTGGAACGAGCAGTACTTC. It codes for CSAVRDSWNEQYF.

The CDR3, as DNA: TGTGCCAGCAGCTACTCGACCGGGGGTGGGACTGAAGCTTTCTTT. It is translated as CASSYSTGGGTEAFF. The V and J genes are TRBV11-2 and TRBJ1-1; tentatively, D is TRBD1 (5 bases). Trimming removed 4 bases from V and 5 bases from J, with 17 bases in between. The CDR3 sequence is 15 residues long. CDR1 is SGHAT, CDR2 FQNNGV, per germline.